The rows below give T cell receptor beta chains drawn from one sample of a study of OX40 agonist ivuxolimab in advanced cancers. Measured with immunoSEQ multiplex PCR; TCRdb has only the in-frame clones, and not every one. The sample lists tens of thousands of clones, roughly 84% occurring once. Sequenced here: CD4+ or CD8+ T cells sorted from blood, sampled in a trial of the OX40 agonist ivuxolimab. The receptors shown here come from an adult with an advanced solid tumor such as melanoma, head and neck, liver or kidney cancer. The CDR3 runs from the conserved cysteine through the conserved F or W. Each record gives: V gene, clone size, CDR3 protein. A row's size may be missing; if present it is once, few, many or a size class.

v_call: TRBV7-3; clone_size: .; cdr3_aa: CASSLDGGQGTEAFF
v_call: TRBV18; clone_size: .; cdr3_aa: CASSLTDSYEQYF
v_call: TRBV5-1; clone_size: .; cdr3_aa: CASRTTSGGPAGELFF
v_call: TRBV11-1; clone_size: .; cdr3_aa: CASSLQSGAYEQYF
v_call: TRBV5-8; clone_size: .; cdr3_aa: CASSLNYGGSNQPQHF
v_call: TRBV5-5; clone_size: .; cdr3_aa: CASSLTTGASNQPQHF
v_call: TRBV2; clone_size: .; cdr3_aa: CASSSDRTNYNEQFF
v_call: TRBV15; clone_size: .; cdr3_aa: CATSRPTGEAKNIQYF
v_call: TRBV6-6; clone_size: once; cdr3_aa: CASSLQGYNEKLFF
v_call: TRBV30; clone_size: .; cdr3_aa: CAWSVNLNTEAFF
v_call: TRBV7-3; clone_size: .; cdr3_aa: CASSALLAGAMNEQFF
v_call: TRBV28; clone_size: .; cdr3_aa: CASSLRDGSYNEQFF
v_call: TRBV5-1; clone_size: .; cdr3_aa: CASSLGRIGEKLFF
v_call: TRBV6-5; clone_size: few; cdr3_aa: CASSYRAVGNEKLFF
v_call: TRBV11-2; clone_size: .; cdr3_aa: CASSPGLTYNEQFF
v_call: TRBV19; clone_size: .; cdr3_aa: CASRGQGQYEQYF
v_call: TRBV6-5; clone_size: .; cdr3_aa: CASSYRPPGTDTQYF
v_call: TRBV30; clone_size: .; cdr3_aa: CAWKRRYTEAFF
v_call: TRBV11-2; clone_size: .; cdr3_aa: CASSWTSSSYEQYF
v_call: TRBV6-5; clone_size: .; cdr3_aa: CASGEQGIVYEQYF
v_call: TRBV18; clone_size: .; cdr3_aa: CASSPTGENYGYTF
v_call: TRBV5-5; clone_size: .; cdr3_aa: CASSYGFGNTEAFF
v_call: TRBV7-2; clone_size: .; cdr3_aa: CASRLQNNSPLHF